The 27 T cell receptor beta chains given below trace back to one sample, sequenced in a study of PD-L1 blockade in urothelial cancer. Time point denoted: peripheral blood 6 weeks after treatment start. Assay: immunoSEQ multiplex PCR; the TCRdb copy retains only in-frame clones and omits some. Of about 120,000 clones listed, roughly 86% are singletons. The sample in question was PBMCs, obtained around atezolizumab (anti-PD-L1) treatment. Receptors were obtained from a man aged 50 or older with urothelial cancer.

CDR3 nucleotide sequence: TGTGCCAGCAGTGAAAGGGGCAGTAACTATGGCTACACCTTC. Protein product: CASSERGSNYGYTF. J is TRBJ1-2 and V is TRBV6-1; D might be TRBD1 (5 bases). Germline CDR1 reads MNHNS; CDR2 reads SASEGT. CDR3 length: 14 residues. V lost 2 bases and J 1 base, leaving 8 bases between the germline ends.

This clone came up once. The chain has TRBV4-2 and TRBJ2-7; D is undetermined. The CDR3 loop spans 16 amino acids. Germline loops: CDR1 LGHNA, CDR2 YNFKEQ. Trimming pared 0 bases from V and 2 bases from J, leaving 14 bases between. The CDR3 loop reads CASSQDRDLPTYEQYF. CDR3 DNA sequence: TGTGCCAGCAGCCAAGATCGAGATCTTCCCACCTACGAGCAGTACTTC.

The CDR3 loop is CAWSVPGGPYNEQFF. The CDR3, as DNA: TGTGCCTGGAGTGTACCGGGAGGCCCCTACAATGAGCAGTTCTTC. The gene calls are TRBV30 and TRBJ2-1; 7 bases map to TRBD2. The CDR3 spans 15 residues. Germline lookup yields CDR1 GTSNPN and CDR2 SVGIG (reference sequence). Trimming removed 0 bases from V and 2 bases from J; junction bases left unmatched: 4.

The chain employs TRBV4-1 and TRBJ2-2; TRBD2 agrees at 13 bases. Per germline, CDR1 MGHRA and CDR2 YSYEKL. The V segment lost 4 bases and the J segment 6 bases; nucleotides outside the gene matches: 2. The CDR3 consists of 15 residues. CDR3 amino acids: CASSPLAGGPGELFF. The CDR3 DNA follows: TGCGCCAGCAGCCCACTAGCGGGAGGGCCCGGGGAGCTGTTTTTT.

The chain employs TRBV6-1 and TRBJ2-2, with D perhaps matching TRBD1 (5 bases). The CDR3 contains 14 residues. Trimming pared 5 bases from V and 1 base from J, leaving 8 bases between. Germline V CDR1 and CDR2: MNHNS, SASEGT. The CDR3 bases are TGTGCCAGCAGTAACAGGAGGAACACCGGGGAGCTGTTTTTT. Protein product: CASSNRRNTGELFF.

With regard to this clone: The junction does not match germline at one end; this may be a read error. The CDR3 spells CASSTGQGDYNEQFF. The CDR3 nucleotides read TGTGCTAGCAGCACCGGACAGGGGGATTACAATGAGCAGTTCTTC. The chain combines TRBV7-7 with TRBJ2-1; TRBD1 matches at 10 bases. This CDR3 region has 15 residues. CDR1 and CDR2 (germline): SSHAT, FNYEAQ (reference sequence).

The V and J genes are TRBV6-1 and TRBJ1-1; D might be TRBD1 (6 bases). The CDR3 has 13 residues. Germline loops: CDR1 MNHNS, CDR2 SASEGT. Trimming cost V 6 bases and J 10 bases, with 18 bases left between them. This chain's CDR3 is CASRSTGSSGAFF. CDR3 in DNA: TGTGCCAGCAGGAGTACAGGGAGTTCGGGAGCTTTCTTT.

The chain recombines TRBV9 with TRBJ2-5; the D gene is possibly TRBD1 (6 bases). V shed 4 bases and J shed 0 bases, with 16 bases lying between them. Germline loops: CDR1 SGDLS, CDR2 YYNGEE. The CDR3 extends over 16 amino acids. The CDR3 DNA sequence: TGTGCCAGCAGCCCGAGACAGGACATCTACCAAGAGACCCAGTACTTC. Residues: CASSPRQDIYQETQYF. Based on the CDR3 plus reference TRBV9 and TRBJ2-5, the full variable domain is DSGVTQTPKHLITATGQRVTLRCSPRSGDLSVYWYQQSLDQGLQFLIQYYNGEERAKGNILERFSAQQFPDLHSELNLSSLELGDSALYFCASSPRQDIYQETQYFGPGTRLLVL.

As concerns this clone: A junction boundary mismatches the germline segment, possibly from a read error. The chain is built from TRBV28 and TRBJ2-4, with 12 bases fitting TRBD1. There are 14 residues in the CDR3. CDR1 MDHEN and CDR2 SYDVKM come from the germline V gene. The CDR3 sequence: CASRNSGTGGFEDF. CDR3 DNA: TGTGCCAGCAGGAATTCCGGGACAGGGGGCTTTGAGGACTTC.

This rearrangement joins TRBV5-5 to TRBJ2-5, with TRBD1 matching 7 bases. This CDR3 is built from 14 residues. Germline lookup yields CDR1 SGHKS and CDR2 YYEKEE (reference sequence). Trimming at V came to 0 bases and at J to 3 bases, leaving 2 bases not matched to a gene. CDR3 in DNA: TGTGCCAGCAGCTTGGCCGACAGGGAAGAGACCCAGTACTTC. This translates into CASSLADREETQYF.

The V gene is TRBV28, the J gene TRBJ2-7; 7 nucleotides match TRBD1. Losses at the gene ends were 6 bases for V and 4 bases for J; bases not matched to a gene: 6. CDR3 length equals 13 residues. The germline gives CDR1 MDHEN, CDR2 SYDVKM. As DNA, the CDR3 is TGTGCCAGCAGAGGCTCAGGGGGATACGAGCAGTACTTC. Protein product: CASRGSGGYEQYF. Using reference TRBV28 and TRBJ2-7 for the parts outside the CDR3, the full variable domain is DVKVTQSSRYLVKRTGEKVFLECVQDMDHENMFWYRQDPGLGLRLIYFSYDVKMKEKGDIPEGYSVSREKKERFSLILESASTNQTSMYLCASRGSGGYEQYFGPGTRLTVT.

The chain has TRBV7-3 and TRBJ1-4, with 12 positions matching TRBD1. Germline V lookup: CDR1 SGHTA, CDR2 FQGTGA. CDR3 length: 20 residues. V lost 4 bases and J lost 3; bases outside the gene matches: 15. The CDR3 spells CASSSPPLGQGAQSNEKLFF. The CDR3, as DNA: TGTGCCAGCAGCTCCCCCCCGTTGGGACAGGGGGCGCAGTCTAATGAAAAACTGTTTTTT.

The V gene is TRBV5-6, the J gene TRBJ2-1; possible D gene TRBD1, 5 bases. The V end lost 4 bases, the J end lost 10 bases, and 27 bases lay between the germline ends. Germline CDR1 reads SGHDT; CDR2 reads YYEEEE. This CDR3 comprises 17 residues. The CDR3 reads CASSLRTARRGRVEQFF. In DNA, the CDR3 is TGTGCCAGCAGCCTCCGAACGGCCCGAAGGGGTAGGGTCGAGCAGTTCTTC.

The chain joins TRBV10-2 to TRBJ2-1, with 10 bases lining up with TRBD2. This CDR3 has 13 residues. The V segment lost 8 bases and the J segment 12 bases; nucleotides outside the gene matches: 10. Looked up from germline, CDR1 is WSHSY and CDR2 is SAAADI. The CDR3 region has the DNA TGCGCCAGCGGAAGGACTAGCGGCTTAGTGCAGTTCTTC. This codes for CASGRTSGLVQFF.

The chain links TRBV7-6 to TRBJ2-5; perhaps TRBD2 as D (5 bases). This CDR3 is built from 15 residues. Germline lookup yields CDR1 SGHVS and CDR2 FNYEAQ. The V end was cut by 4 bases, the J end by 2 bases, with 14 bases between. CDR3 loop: CASSSLDFFQETQYF. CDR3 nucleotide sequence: TGTGCCAGCAGCTCCTTGGACTTTTTTCAAGAGACCCAGTACTTC.

The CDR3 here is CASSRLAYETQYF. In nucleotides, the CDR3 is TGTGCCAGCAGCAGACTAGCGTATGAGACCCAGTACTTC. The V gene is TRBV9, the J gene TRBJ2-5; the match to TRBD2 covers 8 bases. The V segment lost 4 bases and the J segment 5 bases; nucleotides outside the gene matches: 4. Germline values: CDR1 SGDLS, CDR2 YYNGEE. This CDR3 has 13 amino acids.

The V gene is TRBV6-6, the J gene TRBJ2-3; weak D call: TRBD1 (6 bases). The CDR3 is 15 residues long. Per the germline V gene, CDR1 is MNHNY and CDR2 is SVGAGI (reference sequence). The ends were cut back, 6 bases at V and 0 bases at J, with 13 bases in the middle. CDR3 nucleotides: TGTGCCAGCAGCCGCAGGGGCGATAGCACAGATACGCAGTATTTT. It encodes CASSRRGDSTDTQYF.

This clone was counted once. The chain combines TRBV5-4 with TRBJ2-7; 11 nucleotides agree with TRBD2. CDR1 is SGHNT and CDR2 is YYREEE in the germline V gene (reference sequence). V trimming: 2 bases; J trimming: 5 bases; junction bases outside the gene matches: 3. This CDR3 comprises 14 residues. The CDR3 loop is CASSFSGRAHEQYF. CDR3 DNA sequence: TGTGCCAGCAGCTTTAGCGGGAGGGCCCACGAGCAGTACTTC.

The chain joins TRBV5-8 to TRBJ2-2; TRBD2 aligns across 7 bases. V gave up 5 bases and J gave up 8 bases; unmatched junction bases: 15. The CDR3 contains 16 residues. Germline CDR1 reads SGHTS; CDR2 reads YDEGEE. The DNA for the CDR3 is TGTGCCAGCAGGTTTAGGCTAGCGGACCACGCTGGGGAGCTGTTTTTT. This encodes CASRFRLADHAGELFF.

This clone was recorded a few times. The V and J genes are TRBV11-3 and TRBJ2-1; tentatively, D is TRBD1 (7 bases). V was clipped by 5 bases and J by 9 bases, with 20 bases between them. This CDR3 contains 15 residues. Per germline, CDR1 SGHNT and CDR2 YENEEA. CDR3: CASSPGGTARAEQFF. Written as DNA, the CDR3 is TGTGCCAGCAGCCCAGGCGGGACAGCTCGTGCTGAGCAGTTCTTC.

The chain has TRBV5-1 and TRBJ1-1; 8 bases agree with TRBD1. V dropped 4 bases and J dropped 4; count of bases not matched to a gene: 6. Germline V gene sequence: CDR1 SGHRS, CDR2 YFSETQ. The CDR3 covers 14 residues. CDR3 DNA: TGCGCCAGCAGCAGGACAGGGTCGGGCACTGAAGCTTTCTTT. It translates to CASSRTGSGTEAFF.

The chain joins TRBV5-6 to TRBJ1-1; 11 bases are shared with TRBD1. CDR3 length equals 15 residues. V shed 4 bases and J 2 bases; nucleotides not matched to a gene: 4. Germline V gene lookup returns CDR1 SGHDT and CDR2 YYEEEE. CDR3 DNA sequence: TGTGCCAGCAGCGCGGACAGGGGGCTTAACACTGAAGCTTTCTTT. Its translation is CASSADRGLNTEAFF.

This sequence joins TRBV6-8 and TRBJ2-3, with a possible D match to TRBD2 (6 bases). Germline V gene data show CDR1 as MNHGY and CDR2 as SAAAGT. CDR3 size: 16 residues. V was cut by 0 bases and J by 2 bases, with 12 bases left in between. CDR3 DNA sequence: TGTGCCAGCAGTTACTCTCCCCCTAGCGCCACAGATACGCAGTATTTT. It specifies CASSYSPPSATDTQYF.

CDR3 nucleotide sequence: TGCAGTGCTAGGAATAGCGGTGAGCAGTTCTTC. Translated: CSARNSGEQFF. The chain uses TRBV20-1 and TRBJ2-1; maybe TRBD2 (6 bases). Germline V gives CDR1 DFQATT, CDR2 SNEGSKA (reference sequence). Trimming cost V 3 bases and J 9 bases, with 9 bases left between them. The CDR3 totals 11 residues.

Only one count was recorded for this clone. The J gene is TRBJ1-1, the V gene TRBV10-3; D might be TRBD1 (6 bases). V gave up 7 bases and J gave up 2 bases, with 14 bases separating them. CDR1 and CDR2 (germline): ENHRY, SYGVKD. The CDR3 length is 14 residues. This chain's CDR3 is CAITPGHLNTEAFF. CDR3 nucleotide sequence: TGTGCCATCACCCCGGGACACCTAAACACTGAAGCTTTCTTT.

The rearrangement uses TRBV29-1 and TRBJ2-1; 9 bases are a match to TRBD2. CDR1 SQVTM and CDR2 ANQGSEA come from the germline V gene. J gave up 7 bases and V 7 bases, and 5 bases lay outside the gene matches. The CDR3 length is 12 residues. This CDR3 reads CSASSGRNEQFF. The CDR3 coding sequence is TGCAGCGCCAGTAGCGGGAGAAATGAGCAGTTCTTC.

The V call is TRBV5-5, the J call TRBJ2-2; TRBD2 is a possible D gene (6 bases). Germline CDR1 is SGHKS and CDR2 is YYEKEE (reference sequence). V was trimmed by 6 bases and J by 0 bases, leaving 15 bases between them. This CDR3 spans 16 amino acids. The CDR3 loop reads CASNQPGLTNTGELFF. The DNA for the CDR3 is TGTGCCAGCAACCAACCGGGACTTACGAACACCGGGGAGCTGTTTTTT.